These 22 T cell receptor beta chains came from one sample sequenced in a study of CD8 T cells in Susac syndrome. With random hexamers, reverse transcription was performed on about 0.5 to 1 ug of RNA. Using its own MiXCR run on the immunoSEQ multiplex PCR reads, TCRdb lists one record per CDR3 protein. The sample has 200,000 to 250,000 distinct CDR3 sequences, about 94% seen once. The sequencing sample was made of CD4+ T cells from PBMCs. Every receptor here comes from a human donor with Susac syndrome.

The gene calls are TRBV3-1 and TRBJ1-1; the D gene is possibly TRBD1 (5 bases). The CDR3 runs 15 residues. Germline assignment: CDR1 LGHDT and CDR2 YNNKEL (reference sequence). Deletions cut 4 bases from V and 7 bases from J, with 19 bases between. The CDR3 loop is CASSPRTRLTVEAFF. The CDR3 region has the DNA TGTGCCAGCAGCCCTCGGACACGGCTAACGGTTGAAGCTTTCTTT.

The genes are TRBV28 and TRBJ2-3; 8 bases fit TRBD2. The length of the CDR3 is 15 residues. Germline V CDR1 and CDR2: MDHEN, SYDVKM. Losses at the gene ends were 1 base for V and 4 bases for J; bases not matched to a gene: 4. The CDR3 coding sequence is TGTGCCAGCAGTTTATCCGCGGGGGGAGCAGATACGCAGTATTTT. Translation: CASSLSAGGADTQYF.

This clonotype was detected once. V and J are TRBV9 and TRBJ2-7; the match to TRBD1 covers 9 bases. This CDR3 spans 14 amino acids. Per the germline V gene, CDR1 is SGDLS and CDR2 is YYNGEE. V was pared by 7 bases and J by 6 bases, with 11 bases of the junction left unmatched. CDR3 sequence reads: CASGPGTGLFEQYF. CDR3 bases: TGTGCCAGCGGTCCCGGGACAGGGCTTTTCGAGCAGTACTTC.

This rearrangement joins TRBV6-1 to TRBJ1-4, with D hard to call. Trimming removed 8 bases at V and 8 bases at J, with 9 bases between. CDR1 is MNHNS and CDR2 is SASEGT in the germline V gene. CDR3 length: 11 amino acids. CDR3 DNA sequence: TGTGCCAGCGCCTTGGGAGAAAAACTGTTTTTT. This gives the protein CASALGEKLFF.

The chain is built from TRBV18 and TRBJ1-4, with 8 bases matching TRBD1. Losses at the gene ends were 6 bases for V and 4 bases for J; bases not matched to a gene: 7. Germline V gene sequence: CDR1 KGHSH, CDR2 LQKENI. This CDR3 has 15 residues. CDR3: CASSLDRGNNEKLFF. The CDR3 DNA is TGTGCCAGCTCGCTTGACAGGGGAAATAATGAAAAACTGTTTTTT.

The chain joins TRBV20-1 to TRBJ1-5, with TRBD1 identical over 8 bases. The ends lost 0 bases at V and 4 bases at J; junction bases unmatched: 11. This CDR3 has 17 amino acids. Germline CDR1 reads DFQATT; CDR2 reads SNEGSKA (reference sequence). The CDR3 region is CSARERLRDRRNQPQHF. CDR3 sequence (DNA): TGCAGTGCTAGAGAGCGGCTCCGGGACAGGAGGAATCAGCCCCAGCATTTT.

The gene calls are TRBV29-1 and TRBJ2-1, with D tentatively TRBD2 (6 bases). V was pared by 8 bases and J by 0 bases, with 11 bases between. CDR3 length equals 13 residues. Per germline, CDR1 SQVTM and CDR2 ANQGSEA. CDR3 amino acids: CSLDGSSYNEQFF. The CDR3 coding sequence is TGCAGCTTGGACGGGAGCTCCTACAATGAGCAGTTCTTC.

In its sample, this clonotype was seen once. The rearrangement links TRBV19 to TRBJ1-5; D unresolved. The CDR3 has 12 amino acids. The germline V gene encodes CDR1 LNHDA and CDR2 SQIVND (reference sequence). Between the trimmed V and J ends, which lost 9 bases and 4 bases, there was a span of 10 bases. DNA for the CDR3: TGTGCCAGCACAAGGGATAATCAGCCCCAGCATTTT. Amino acid sequence: CASTRDNQPQHF.

The CDR3 DNA reads as TGTGCCAGCAGCTTAGCGACAGGGGCCGGGGCCAACGTCCTGACTTTC. As protein: CASSLATGAGANVLTF. This chain uses TRBV7-9 with TRBJ2-6; 8 positions agree with TRBD1. Looked up from germline, CDR1 is SEHNR and CDR2 is FQNEAQ (reference sequence). There are 16 residues in the CDR3. Germline trimming cut 0 bases from V and 4 bases from J; bases unmatched to any gene: 2.

Here the CDR3 DNA reads TGTGCCTGGAGTGTTCCCTTTGCGGCTAGCAATCAGCCCCAGCATTTT. Protein product: CAWSVPFAASNQPQHF. The J gene is TRBJ1-5, the V gene TRBV30; D not resolved. With 0 bases removed from V and 0 bases from J, the gap between germline ends came to 12 bases. Germline V gene data show CDR1 as GTSNPN and CDR2 as SVGIG (reference sequence). There are 16 residues in the CDR3. Combining the CDR3 with reference TRBV30 and TRBJ1-5 gives the whole variable domain SQTIHQWPATLVQPVGSPLSLECTVEGTSNPNLYWYRQAAGRGLQLLFYSVGIGQISSEVPQNLSASRPQDRQFILSSKKLLLSDSGFYLCAWSVPFAASNQPQHFGDGTRLSIL.

The V gene is TRBV4-3, the J gene TRBJ2-1; D is possibly TRBD2 (7 bases). There are 18 residues in the CDR3. Germline loops: CDR1 LGHNA, CDR2 YSLEER. Trimming shortened V by 1 base and J by 0 bases, and 16 bases separated the two germline ends. The CDR3 here is CASSQGGGSNPSYNEQFF. The DNA of the CDR3 is TGCGCCAGCAGCCAAGGCGGGGGCAGCAATCCCTCCTACAATGAGCAGTTCTTC.

This chain's CDR3 is CASSLIPGLLETQYF. CDR3 bases: TGCGCCAGCAGCTTGATTCCAGGCCTCCTGGAGACCCAGTACTTC. The chain has TRBV5-1 and TRBJ2-5, with unresolved D. CDR1 and CDR2 (germline): SGHRS, YFSETQ. The CDR3 length is 15 residues. Trimming cost V 1 base and J 5 bases, with 15 bases left between them. Full variable domain (rest looked up from reference TRBV5-1 and TRBJ2-5): KAGVTQTPRYLIKTRGQQVTLSCSPISGHRSVSWYQQTPGQGLQFLFEYFSETQRNKGNFPGRFSGRQFSNSRSEMNVSTLELGDSALYLCASSLIPGLLETQYFGPGTRLLVL.

This clonotype was recorded once. The chain links TRBV5-1 to TRBJ2-3, with 8 bases fitting TRBD1. Trimming took 4 bases from V and 2 from J; bases not matched to a gene: 9. The length of the CDR3 is 16 residues. Looked up from germline, CDR1 is SGHRS and CDR2 is YFSETQ. The DNA for the CDR3 is TGCGCCAGCAGCAGAAACGGACAGGGCAACACAGATACGCAGTATTTT. Translation: CASSRNGQGNTDTQYF.

This clonotype has only one observation. The gene calls are TRBV7-9 and TRBJ1-4; D gene uncertain. The CDR3 runs to 17 residues. Germline values: CDR1 SEHNR, CDR2 FQNEAQ (reference sequence). Trimming removed 2 bases at V and 0 bases at J, with 13 bases between. The CDR3 is CASSLYGSGATNEKLFF. The CDR3, as DNA: TGTGCCAGCAGCTTATACGGCAGCGGAGCAACTAATGAAAAACTGTTTTTT.

The chain couples TRBV29-1 to TRBJ2-5, with D unresolved. Germline values: CDR1 SQVTM, CDR2 ANQGSEA. CDR3 length equals 12 residues. V lost 7 bases, J lost 1 base, and 10 bases lay in between. The CDR3 here is CSDEKVQETQYF. The CDR3 DNA follows: TGCAGCGATGAGAAGGTCCAAGAGACCCAGTACTTC.

The DNA for the CDR3 is TGTGCCAGCGTCCCTGGAAAGCGGGGAGGAGAGACCCAGTACTTC. It specifies CASVPGKRGGETQYF. The chain carries TRBV2 and TRBJ2-5; 7 nucleotides match TRBD2. Germline loops: CDR1 SNHLY, CDR2 FYNNEI. J lost 4 bases, V lost 8 bases, and 13 bases had no gene match. CDR3 length equals 15 residues.

The genes are TRBV20-1 and TRBJ2-7; 8 nucleotides match TRBD1. V shed 6 bases, J shed 6 bases, and the junction held 7 bases outside the gene matches. The CDR3 length is 12 residues. The V gene's germline CDR1 is DFQATT and CDR2 SNEGSKA (reference sequence). The CDR3 spells CSAPDRAREQYF. CDR3 bases: TGCAGTGCCCCGGACAGGGCTCGCGAGCAGTACTTC.

The rearrangement uses TRBV4-2 and TRBJ2-5; TRBD2 matches at 7 bases. V shed 0 bases and J 0 bases; nucleotides not matched to a gene: 1. Germline CDR1 reads LGHNA; CDR2 reads YNFKEQ. CDR3 length equals 15 residues. CDR3 DNA sequence: TGTGCCAGCAGCCAAGATGGGGGGGACCAAGAGACCCAGTACTTC. Protein: CASSQDGGDQETQYF.

The chain employs TRBV4-3 and TRBJ1-2; 9 bases map to TRBD1. Trimming removed 3 bases from V and 7 bases from J; junction bases left unmatched: 6. Germline assignment: CDR1 LGHNA and CDR2 YSLEER. The CDR3 loop spans 14 amino acids. The CDR3 coding sequence is TGCGCCAGCAGCCAGGTACAGGGGGCAAGTGGCTACACCTTC. This gives the protein CASSQVQGASGYTF.

The CDR3: CASSRVQGINSPLHF. The DNA of the CDR3 is TGTGCCAGCAGCCGAGTACAGGGGATCAACTCACCCCTCCACTTT. The genes are TRBV6-5 and TRBJ1-6; 7 bases agree with TRBD1. Looked up from germline, CDR1 is MNHEY and CDR2 is SVGAGI. The CDR3 extends over 15 amino acids. V shed 6 bases and J 10 bases; nucleotides not matched to a gene: 12.

The V and J genes are TRBV4-3 and TRBJ2-7; D is unclear. The length of the CDR3 is 13 residues. The germline V gene has CDR1 LGHNA and CDR2 YSLEER. V was pared by 0 bases and J by 5 bases, with 8 bases between. Here the CDR3 DNA reads TGCGCCAGCAGCCAAGACCGTTACGACGAGCAGTACTTC. Protein sequence: CASSQDRYDEQYF.

The chain employs TRBV30 and TRBJ2-6; D gene uncertain. Germline V gives CDR1 GTSNPN, CDR2 SVGIG (reference sequence). The CDR3 is made up of 15 amino acids. V was cut by 4 bases and J by 0 bases, with 10 bases left in between. CDR3 nucleotides: TGTGCCTGGAACCAATTCCCCTCTGGGGCCAACGTCCTGACTTTC. Protein sequence: CAWNQFPSGANVLTF.